The clone carrying this T cell receptor beta chain was detected a few times. What it recognizes is unknown. This specimen comes from a study of T cell repertoires in cytomegalovirus infection. Background on the study: CMV infection together with matching HLA type was indicated by public TCR beta signatures. Findings and caveats of the study: HLA-C-restricted CMV-specific TCR beta clonotypes prevailed in the ex vivo response.

Germline V gene data show CDR1 as SEHNR and CDR2 as FQNEAQ (reference sequence). CDR3 length: 15 amino acids. Trimming removed 6 bases from V and 0 bases from J, with 9 bases in between. TCRdb reprocessed the reads with MiXCR, giving one entry per CDR3 protein. Of 75,000 to 95,000 distinct CDR3 sequences listed, 45% to 50% are singletons. The sequences come from CD8+ T cells from cultured PBMCs, collected from culture after CMV antigen stimulation. The sequence derives from a human donor in good health (CMV status not recorded). Some clones in this sample may be carry-over from other donors' samples. This rearrangement joins TRBV7-9 to TRBJ2-6; D is perhaps TRBD1 or TRBD2 (6 bases each). This CDR3 reads CASRSGASGANVLTF. The CDR3 DNA follows: TGTGCCAGCAGGTCGGGGGCCTCTGGGGCCAACGTCCTGACTTTC.